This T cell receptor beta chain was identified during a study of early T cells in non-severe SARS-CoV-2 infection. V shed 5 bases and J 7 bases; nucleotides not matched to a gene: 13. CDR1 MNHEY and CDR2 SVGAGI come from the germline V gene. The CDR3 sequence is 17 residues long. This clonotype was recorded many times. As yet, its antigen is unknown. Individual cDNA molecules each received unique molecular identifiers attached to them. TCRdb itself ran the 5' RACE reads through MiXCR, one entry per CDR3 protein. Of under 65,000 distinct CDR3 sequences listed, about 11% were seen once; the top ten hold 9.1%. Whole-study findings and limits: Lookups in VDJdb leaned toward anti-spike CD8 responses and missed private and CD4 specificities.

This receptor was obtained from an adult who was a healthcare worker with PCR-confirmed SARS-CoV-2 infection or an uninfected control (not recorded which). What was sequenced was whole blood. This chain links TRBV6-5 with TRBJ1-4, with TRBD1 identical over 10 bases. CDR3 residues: CASSRQLTGGRGEKLFF. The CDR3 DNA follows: TGTGCCAGCAGTCGACAACTGACAGGGGGCCGGGGTGAAAAACTGTTTTTT.